The T cell receptor beta chain described here comes from a study of technical replicates of blood from several donors. CDR3 size: 19 residues. Germline values: CDR1 MGHRA, CDR2 YSYEKL. V gave up 2 bases and J gave up 0 bases; unmatched junction bases: 5. Produced via immunoSEQ multiplex PCR; TCRdb's table is partial and in-frame only. The data contain about 84,000 clones, 95% to 98% of them singletons. The J gene is TRBJ2-3, the V gene TRBV4-1, with 16 bases aligning to TRBD2. Sequencing was carried out using T cells isolated from PBMCs. The receptor's source is a human donor in good health. This CDR3 is CASSQTGTSGGGSTDTQYF. The CDR3, as DNA: TGCGCCAGCAGCCAAACTGGGACTAGCGGGGGGGGGAGCACAGATACGCAGTATTTT.